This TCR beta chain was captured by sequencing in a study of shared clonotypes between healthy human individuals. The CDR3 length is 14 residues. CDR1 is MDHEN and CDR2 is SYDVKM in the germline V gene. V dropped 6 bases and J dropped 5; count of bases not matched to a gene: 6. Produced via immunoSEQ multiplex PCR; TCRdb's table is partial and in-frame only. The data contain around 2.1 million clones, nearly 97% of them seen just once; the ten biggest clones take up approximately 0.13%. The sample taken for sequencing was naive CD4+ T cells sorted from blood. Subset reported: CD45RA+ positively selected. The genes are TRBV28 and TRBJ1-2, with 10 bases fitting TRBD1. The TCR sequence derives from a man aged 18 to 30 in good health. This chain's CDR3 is CASSWDRGFYGYTF. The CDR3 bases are TGTGCCAGCAGCTGGGACAGGGGTTTTTATGGCTACACCTTC.